Detailed here is one TCR beta chain. What it binds is unknown. Clones were read by immunoSEQ multiplex PCR, and TCRdb kept only the in-frame ones, dropping some. Of tens of thousands of clones in the sample, 88% were seen once. The germline V and J ends were trimmed by 2 bases and 4 bases, with 10 bases remaining between them. This CDR3 comprises 14 residues. The germline CDR1 and CDR2 sequences are SNHLY and FYNNEI. The data derive from a study of OX40 agonist ivuxolimab in advanced cancers. About the study: The study enrolled dose-escalation patients with hepatocellular carcinoma, melanoma, renal cell or head and neck cancer. Past anti-PD-1, anti-PD-L1 or anti-CTLA-4 therapy was accepted, and 30% to 45% had received some. There were three patients with partial responses, one having hepatocellular carcinoma and two cutaneous melanoma.

Study observations and caveats: Antigen targets of the expanded peripheral T cells went undetermined.

Sample: CD4+ or CD8+ T cells sorted from blood, taken in a trial of the OX40 agonist ivuxolimab. The clonotype was recovered from an adult with an advanced solid tumor such as melanoma, head and neck, liver or kidney cancer. This chain uses TRBV2 with TRBJ2-3, with D possibly TRBD2 on 6 matching bases. The CDR3 here is CASSERRVADTQYF. DNA for the CDR3: TGTGCCAGCAGTGAAAGGAGGGTGGCAGATACGCAGTATTTT.